This TCR beta chain originates from a study of OX40 agonist ivuxolimab in advanced cancers. Study in general: The group had a mean age of about 60 years, ranged from about 20 to 79, and was around 86% male. Study outcomes and limitations: Certain nonresponding patients likewise had low normalized T-cell clonal expansion. CD4+ T cells averaged fewer expanded clones than CD8+ T cells. Clones of CD4+ and CD8+ blood T cells grew by week 6 at doses of 0.1 to 3.0 mg/kg.

CDR3 size: 16 residues. The V gene end was trimmed by 3 bases and the J gene end by 0 bases; junction bases not matched to a gene: 5. Germline assignment: CDR1 SEHNR and CDR2 FQNEAQ (reference sequence). The method was immunoSEQ multiplex PCR; TCRdb's version includes in-frame clones alone and lacks a portion of them. The sample has approximately 99,000 clones; approximately 94% are singletons. To note about this clone: The antigen is unknown.

V usage is TRBV7-9 and J usage is TRBJ1-1; 9 nucleotides match TRBD1. Sample: CD4+ or CD8+ T cells sorted from blood, taken in a trial of the OX40 agonist ivuxolimab. The clonotype was recovered from an adult with an advanced solid tumor such as melanoma, head and neck, liver or kidney cancer. CDR3 in amino acids: CASSFRGTGLNTEAFF. The CDR3 DNA reads as TGTGCCAGCAGCTTTCGGGGGACAGGGTTGAACACTGAAGCTTTCTTT.